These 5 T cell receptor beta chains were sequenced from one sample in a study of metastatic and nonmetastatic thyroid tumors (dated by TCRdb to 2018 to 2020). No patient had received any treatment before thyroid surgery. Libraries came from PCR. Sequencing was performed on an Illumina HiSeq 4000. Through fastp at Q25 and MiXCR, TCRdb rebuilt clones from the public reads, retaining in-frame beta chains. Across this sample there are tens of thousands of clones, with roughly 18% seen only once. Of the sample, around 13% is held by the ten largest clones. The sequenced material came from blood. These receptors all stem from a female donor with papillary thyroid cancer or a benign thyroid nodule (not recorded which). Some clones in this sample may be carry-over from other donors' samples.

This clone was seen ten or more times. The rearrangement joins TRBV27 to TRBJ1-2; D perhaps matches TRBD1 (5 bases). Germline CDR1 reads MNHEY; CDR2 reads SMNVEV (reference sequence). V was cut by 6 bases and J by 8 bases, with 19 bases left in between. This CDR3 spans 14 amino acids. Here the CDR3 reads CASRPGEGVEGYTF. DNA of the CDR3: TGTGCCAGCAGACCGGGGGAAGGGGTAGAGGGCTACACCTTC.

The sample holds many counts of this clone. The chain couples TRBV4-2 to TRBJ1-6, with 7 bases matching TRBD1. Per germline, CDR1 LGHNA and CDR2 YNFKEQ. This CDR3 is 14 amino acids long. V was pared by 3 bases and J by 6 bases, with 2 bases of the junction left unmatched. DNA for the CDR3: TGTGCCAGCAGCCAGGGACAGCCTAATTCACCCCTCCACTTT. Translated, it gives CASSQGQPNSPLHF.

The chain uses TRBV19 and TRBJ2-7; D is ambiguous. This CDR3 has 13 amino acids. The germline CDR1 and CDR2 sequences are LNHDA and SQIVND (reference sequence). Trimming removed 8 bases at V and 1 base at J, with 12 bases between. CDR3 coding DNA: TGTGCCAGTCAGACGTCCGGGTCCTACGAGCAGTACTTC. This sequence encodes CASQTSGSYEQYF.

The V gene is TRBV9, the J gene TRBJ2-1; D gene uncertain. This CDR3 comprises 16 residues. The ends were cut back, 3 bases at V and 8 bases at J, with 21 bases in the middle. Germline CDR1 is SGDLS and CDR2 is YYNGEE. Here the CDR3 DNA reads TGTGCCAGCAGCGACACATTGCGGTCGGGTGAGGATGAGCAGTTCTTC. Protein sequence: CASSDTLRSGEDEQFF.

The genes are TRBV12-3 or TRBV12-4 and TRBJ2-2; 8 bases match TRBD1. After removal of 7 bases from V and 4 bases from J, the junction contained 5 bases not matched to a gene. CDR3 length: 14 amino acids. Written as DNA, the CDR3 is TGTGCCAGCAAAATTGGACAGGGCACCGGGGAGCTGTTTTTT. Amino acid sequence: CASKIGQGTGELFF.